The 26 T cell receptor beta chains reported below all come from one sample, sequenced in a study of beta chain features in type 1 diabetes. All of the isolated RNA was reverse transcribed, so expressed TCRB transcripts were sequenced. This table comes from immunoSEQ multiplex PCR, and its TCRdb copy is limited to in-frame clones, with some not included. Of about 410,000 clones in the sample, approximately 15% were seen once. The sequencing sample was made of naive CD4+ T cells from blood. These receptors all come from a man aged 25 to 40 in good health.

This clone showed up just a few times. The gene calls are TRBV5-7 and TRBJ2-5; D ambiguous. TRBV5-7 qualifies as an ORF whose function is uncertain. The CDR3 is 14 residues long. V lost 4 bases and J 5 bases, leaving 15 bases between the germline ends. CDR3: CASSPLWLGETQYF. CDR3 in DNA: TGTGCCAGCAGCCCCCTATGGCTCGGGGAGACCCAGTACTTC.

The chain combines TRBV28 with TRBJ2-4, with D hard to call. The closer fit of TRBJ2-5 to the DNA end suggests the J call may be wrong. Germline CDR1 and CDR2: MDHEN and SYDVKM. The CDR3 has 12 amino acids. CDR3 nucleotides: TGTGCCAGCAGTTTTAGGGTAGCGACCCAGTACTTC. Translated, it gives CASSFRVATQYF.

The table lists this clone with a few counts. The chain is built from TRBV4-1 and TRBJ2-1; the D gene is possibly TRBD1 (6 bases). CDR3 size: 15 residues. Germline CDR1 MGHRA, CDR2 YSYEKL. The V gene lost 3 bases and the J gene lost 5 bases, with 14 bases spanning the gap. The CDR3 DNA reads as TGCGCCAGCAGCCACCTGGGCCGGGACAACAATGAGCAGTTCTTC. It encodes CASSHLGRDNNEQFF.

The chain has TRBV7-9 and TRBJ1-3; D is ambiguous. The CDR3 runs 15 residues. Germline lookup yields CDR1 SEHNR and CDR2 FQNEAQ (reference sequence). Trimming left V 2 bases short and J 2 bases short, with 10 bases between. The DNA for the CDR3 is TGTGCCAGCAGCTTACTAACTGTCCCTGGAAACACCATATATTTT. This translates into CASSLLTVPGNTIYF.

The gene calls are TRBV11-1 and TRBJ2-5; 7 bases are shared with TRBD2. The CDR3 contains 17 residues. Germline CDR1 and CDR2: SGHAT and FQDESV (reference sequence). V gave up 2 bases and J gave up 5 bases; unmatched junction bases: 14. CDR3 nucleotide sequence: TGTGCCAGCAGCTTAAGGCCCACGAGCGGGAAGGGGGAGACCCAGTACTTC. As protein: CASSLRPTSGKGETQYF.

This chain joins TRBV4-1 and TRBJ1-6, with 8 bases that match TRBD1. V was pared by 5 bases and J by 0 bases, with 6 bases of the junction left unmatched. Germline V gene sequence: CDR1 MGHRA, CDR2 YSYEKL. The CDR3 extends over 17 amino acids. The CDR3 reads CASSGDRTSSYNSPLHF. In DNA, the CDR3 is TGCGCCAGCAGCGGGGACAGGACAAGCTCCTATAATTCACCCCTCCACTTT.

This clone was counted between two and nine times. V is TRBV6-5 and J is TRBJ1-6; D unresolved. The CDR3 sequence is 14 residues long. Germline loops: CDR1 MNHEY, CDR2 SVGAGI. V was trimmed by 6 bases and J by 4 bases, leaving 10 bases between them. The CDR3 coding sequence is TGTGCCAGCAGCCAGGAACTTTATAATTCACCCCTCCACTTT. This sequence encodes CASSQELYNSPLHF.

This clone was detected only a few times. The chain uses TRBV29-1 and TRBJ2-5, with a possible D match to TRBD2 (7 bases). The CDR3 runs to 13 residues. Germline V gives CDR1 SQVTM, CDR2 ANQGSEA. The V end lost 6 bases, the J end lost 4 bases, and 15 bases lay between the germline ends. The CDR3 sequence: CSVGGRAIETQYF. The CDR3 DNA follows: TGCAGCGTAGGGGGGAGGGCCATAGAGACCCAGTACTTC.

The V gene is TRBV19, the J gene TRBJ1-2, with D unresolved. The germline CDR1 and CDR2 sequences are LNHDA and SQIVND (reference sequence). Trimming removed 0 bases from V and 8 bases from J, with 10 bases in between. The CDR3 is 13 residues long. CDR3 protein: CASSIDRGTGYTF. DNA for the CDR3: TGTGCCAGTAGTATAGACCGGGGAACGGGCTACACCTTC.

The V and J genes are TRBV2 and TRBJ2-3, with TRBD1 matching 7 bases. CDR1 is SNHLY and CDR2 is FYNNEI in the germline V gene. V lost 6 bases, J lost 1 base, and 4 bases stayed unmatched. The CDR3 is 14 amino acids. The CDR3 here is CASRVDRGTDTQYF. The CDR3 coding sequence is TGTGCCAGCAGGGTAGACAGGGGCACAGATACGCAGTATTTT.

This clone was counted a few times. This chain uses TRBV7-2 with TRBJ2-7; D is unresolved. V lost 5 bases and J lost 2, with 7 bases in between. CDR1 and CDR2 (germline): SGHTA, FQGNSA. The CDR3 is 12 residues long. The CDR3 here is CASSVTAYEQYF. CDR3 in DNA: TGTGCCAGCAGCGTTACTGCCTACGAGCAGTACTTC.

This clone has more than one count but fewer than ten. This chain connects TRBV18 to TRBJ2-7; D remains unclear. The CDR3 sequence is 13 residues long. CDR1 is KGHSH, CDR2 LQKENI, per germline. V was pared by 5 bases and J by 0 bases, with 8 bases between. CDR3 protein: CASSTGYSYEQYF. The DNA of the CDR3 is TGTGCCAGCTCAACTGGTTACTCCTACGAGCAGTACTTC.

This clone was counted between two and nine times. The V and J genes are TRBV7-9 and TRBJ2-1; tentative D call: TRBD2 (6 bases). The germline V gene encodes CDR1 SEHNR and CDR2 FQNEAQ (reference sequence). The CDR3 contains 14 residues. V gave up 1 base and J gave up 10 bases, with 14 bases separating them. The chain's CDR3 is CASSLERRRGEQFF. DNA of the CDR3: TGTGCCAGCAGCTTAGAGCGCCGGAGGGGAGAGCAGTTCTTC.

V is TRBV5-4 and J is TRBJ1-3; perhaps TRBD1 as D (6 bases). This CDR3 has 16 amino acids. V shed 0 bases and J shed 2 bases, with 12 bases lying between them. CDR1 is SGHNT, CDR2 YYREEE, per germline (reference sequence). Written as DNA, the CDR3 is TGTGCCAGCAGCTTGGTACAGGGTGGCGCTGGAAACACCATATATTTT. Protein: CASSLVQGGAGNTIYF.

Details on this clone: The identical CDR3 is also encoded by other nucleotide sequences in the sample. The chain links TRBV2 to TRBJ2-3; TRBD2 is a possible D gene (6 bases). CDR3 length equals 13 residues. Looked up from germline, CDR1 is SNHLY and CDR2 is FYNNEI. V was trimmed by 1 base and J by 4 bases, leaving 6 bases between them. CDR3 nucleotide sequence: TGTGCCAGCAGTGAAGGGGGGGCAGATACGCAGTATTTT. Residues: CASSEGGADTQYF.

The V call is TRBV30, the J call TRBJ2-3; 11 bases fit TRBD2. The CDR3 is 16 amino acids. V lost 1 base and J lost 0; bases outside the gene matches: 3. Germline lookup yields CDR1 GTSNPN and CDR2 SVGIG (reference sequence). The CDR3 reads CAWSAGLAGSTDTQYF. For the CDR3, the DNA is TGTGCCTGGAGTGCTGGACTAGCGGGTAGCACAGATACGCAGTATTTT.

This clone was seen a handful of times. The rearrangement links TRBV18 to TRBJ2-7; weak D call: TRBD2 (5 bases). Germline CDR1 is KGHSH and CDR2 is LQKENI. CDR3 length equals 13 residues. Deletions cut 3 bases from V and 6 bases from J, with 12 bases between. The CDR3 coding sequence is TGTGCCAGCTCACCGAAACTCGAGGGCGAGCAGTACTTC. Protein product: CASSPKLEGEQYF.

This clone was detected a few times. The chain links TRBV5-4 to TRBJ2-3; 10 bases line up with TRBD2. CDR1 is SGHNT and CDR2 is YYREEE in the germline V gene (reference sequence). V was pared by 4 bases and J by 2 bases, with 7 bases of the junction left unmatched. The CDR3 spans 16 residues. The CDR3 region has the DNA TGTGCCAGCAGCAAACCTAGCGGGAGCTCCACAGATACGCAGTATTTT. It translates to CASSKPSGSSTDTQYF.

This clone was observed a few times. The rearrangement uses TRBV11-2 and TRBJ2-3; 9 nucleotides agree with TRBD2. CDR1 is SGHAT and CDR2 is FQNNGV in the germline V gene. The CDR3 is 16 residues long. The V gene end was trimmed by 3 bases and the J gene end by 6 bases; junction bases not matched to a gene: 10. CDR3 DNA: TGTGCCAGCAGCTTCAGCGGGGGGACGCGTGGCGATACGCAGTATTTT. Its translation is CASSFSGGTRGDTQYF.

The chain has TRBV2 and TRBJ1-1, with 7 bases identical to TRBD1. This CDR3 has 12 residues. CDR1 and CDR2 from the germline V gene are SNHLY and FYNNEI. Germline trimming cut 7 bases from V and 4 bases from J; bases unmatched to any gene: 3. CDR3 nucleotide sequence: TGTGCCAGCACAGGGGACAGCACTGAAGCTTTCTTT. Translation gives CASTGDSTEAFF.

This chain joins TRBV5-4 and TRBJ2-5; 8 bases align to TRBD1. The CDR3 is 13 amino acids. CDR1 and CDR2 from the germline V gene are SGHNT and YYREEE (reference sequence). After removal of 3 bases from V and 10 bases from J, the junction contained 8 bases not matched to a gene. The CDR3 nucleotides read TGTGCCAGCAGCTCATTGGACAGGGAAGACCAGTACTTC. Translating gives CASSSLDREDQYF.

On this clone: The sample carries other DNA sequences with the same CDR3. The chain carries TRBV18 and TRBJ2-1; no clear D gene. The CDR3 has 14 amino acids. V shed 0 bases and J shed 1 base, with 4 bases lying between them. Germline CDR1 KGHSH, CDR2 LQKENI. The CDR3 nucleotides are TGTGCCAGCTCACCACCTGGGTCCTACAATGAGCAGTTCTTC. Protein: CASSPPGSYNEQFF.

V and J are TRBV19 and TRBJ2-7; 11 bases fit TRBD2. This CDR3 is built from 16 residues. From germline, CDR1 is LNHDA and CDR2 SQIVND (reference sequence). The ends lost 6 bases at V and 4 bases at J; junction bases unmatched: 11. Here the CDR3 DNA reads TGTGCCAGTAGCCTAGCGACTAGCGGGGAAAGGTACGAGCAGTACGTC. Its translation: CASSLATSGERYEQYV.

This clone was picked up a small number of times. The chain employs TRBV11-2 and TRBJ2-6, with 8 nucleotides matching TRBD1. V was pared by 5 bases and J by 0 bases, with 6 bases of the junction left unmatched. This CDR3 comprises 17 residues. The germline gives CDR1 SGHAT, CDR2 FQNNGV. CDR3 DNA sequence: TGTGCCAGCAGCCCCCAGACAGGGGTCTCTGGGGCCAACGTCCTGACTTTC. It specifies CASSPQTGVSGANVLTF.

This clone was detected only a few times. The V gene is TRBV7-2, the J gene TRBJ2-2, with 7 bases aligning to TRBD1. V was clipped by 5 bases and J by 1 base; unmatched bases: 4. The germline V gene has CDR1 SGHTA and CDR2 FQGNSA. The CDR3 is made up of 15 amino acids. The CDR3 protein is CASSRQGRNTGELFF. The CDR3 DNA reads TGTGCCAGCAGCCGACAGGGTCGGAACACCGGGGAGCTGTTTTTT.

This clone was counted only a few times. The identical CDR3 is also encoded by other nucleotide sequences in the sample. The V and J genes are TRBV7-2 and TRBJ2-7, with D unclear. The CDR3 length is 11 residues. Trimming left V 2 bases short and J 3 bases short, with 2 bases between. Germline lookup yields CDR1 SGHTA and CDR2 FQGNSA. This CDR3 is CASSLFYEQYF. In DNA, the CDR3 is TGTGCCAGCAGCTTATTCTACGAGCAGTACTTC.